This T cell receptor (beta chain) was identified in a study of cytomegalovirus exposure and HLA in healthy donors. All the people who gave samples were healthy bone marrow donors. As to this clone: Its cognate antigen is unknown.

PCR amplification relied on 60 Vbeta primers (plus 13 Jbeta primers). The table came from immunoSEQ multiplex PCR; TCRdb's copy has only in-frame clones and leaves some out. The table lists about 160,000 clones, more than 65% of them singletons. Overall study results and limits: CMV serostatus alone was available as immune exposure information. Roughly uniform sequencing depth across donors was assumed, possibly incorrectly.

Trimming took off 3 bases at V and 6 bases at J, with 9 bases between the two ends. There are 12 residues in the CDR3. Germline V CDR1 and CDR2: SGHTS, YDEGEE. Sequenced: PBMCs. The TCR comes from a man in his forties or fifties in good health and CMV-seropositive. This rearrangement joins TRBV5-8 to TRBJ1-1; D not resolved. CDR3 nucleotides: TGTGCCAGCAGCTACCAGACACCTGAAGCTTTCTTT. Its translation: CASSYQTPEAFF.